This T cell receptor beta chain was documented in a study of CD8+CD57+ T cells in acquired aplastic anemia. Study context: The study obtained an average of about 3.2 ug of DNA from sorted CD4+ and CD8+ cells.

Genomic DNA, the template, was used for profiling of the TCR beta VDJ and CDR3. MiXCR, applied by TCRdb to the reads, yields one record per CDR3 protein. The table lists around 250,000 distinct CDR3 sequences, approximately 79% of them singletons. Unmatched junction bases numbered 8, after V lost 8 bases and J lost 4 bases. Germline V gives CDR1 LNHDA, CDR2 SQIVND (reference sequence). The CDR3 loop spans 14 amino acids. Patients included in sequencing had previously demonstrated CD8+CD57+ cell expansion by flow cytometry. There were no patients without severe acquired aplastic anemia. Blood samples were obtained from patients who had received no prior therapy.

V usage is TRBV19 and J usage is TRBJ2-1, with 7 bases fitting TRBD1. The sequenced sample was sorted CD4+, CD8+, or CD8+CD57+ T cells (not recorded which) from PBMCs. The clonotype comes from a human donor with aplastic anemia. CDR3 DNA: TGTGCCAGTCGTAACAGGGGTCATTACAATGAGCAGTTCTTC. This encodes CASRNRGHYNEQFF. Based on the CDR3 plus reference TRBV19 and TRBJ2-1, the full variable domain is DGGITQSPKYLFRKEGQNVTLSCEQNLNHDAMYWYRQDPGQGLRLIYYSQIVNDFQKGDIAEGYSVSREKKESFPLTVTSAQKNPTAFYLCASRNRGHYNEQFFGPGTRLTVL.